These T cell receptor beta chains were read from a single sample in a study of T cell responses to AZD1222 COVID-19 vaccine. The assay was immunoSEQ multiplex PCR, and TCRdb's table has in-frame clones only and misses some. Among over 50,000 clones listed, 84% were seen once. The specimen comprised peripheral blood, sampled on day 0 of AZD1222 vaccination. These receptor sequences come from an adult in good health. Each CDR3 is given with its conserved first and last residue. D genes are given only for firm matches. Expanded clones get a size class; other rows say once, few or many, or leave the size out.

V	D	size	J	DNA	CDR3
TRBV5-6	NA	NA	TRBJ2-7	TGTGCCAGCAGGGAAGGACAGCTCATCACCTACGAGCAGTACTTC	CASREGQLITYEQYF
TRBV18	TRBD1	NA	TRBJ1-2	TGTGCCAGCTCATTACAGGGGGCTGCTGGCTACACCTTC	CASSLQGAAGYTF
TRBV7-2	NA	NA	TRBJ2-7	TGTGCCAGCCACGGCGCCTCCTACGAGCAGTACTTC	CASHGASYEQYF
TRBV28	NA	NA	TRBJ2-7	TGTGCCATCAAAAGGGGGTCTGCCTACGAGCAGTACTTC	CAIKRGSAYEQYF
TRBV19	NA	once	TRBJ1-2	TGTGCCAGTAGTACGGGACGGACCACTAACTATGGCTACACCTTC	CASSTGRTTNYGYTF
TRBV28	TRBD1	NA	TRBJ1-1	TGTGCCAGCAGTTTGACAGGGAGGAGCACTGAAGCTTTCTTT	CASSLTGRSTEAFF
TRBV19	NA	once	TRBJ1-6	TGTGCCAGTAGTGCCCGGTGGGACGGCAATTCACCCCTCCACTTT	CASSARWDGNSPLHF
TRBV2	TRBD1	NA	TRBJ1-5	TGTGCCAGCAGCATGGACAGGGCTGGTCAGCCCCAGCATTTT	CASSMDRAGQPQHF
TRBV19	NA	NA	TRBJ1-1	TGTGCCAGTAGTATAAAAGTTGGGTTGGTTGAAGCTTTCTTT	CASSIKVGLVEAFF
TRBV18	NA	NA	TRBJ1-1	TGTGCCAGCTCACCAGACCTGGCGCGGAACACTGAAGCTTTCTTT	CASSPDLARNTEAFF
TRBV3-1/TRBV3-2	NA	NA	TRBJ2-3	TGTGCCAGCAGCCAGGTCGGGGCAGGGAGCACAGATACGCAGTATTTT	CASSQVGAGSTDTQYF
TRBV14	NA	NA	TRBJ2-1	TGTGCCAGCAGCCCCCCATTGGGGGGAGCTTCCCACAATGAGCAGTTCTTC	CASSPPLGGASHNEQFF
TRBV4-1	NA	NA	TRBJ2-7	TGCGCCAGCAGCCAAGGCCAGGGGCCCACCTCCTACGAGCAGTACTTC	CASSQGQGPTSYEQYF
TRBV28	TRBD1	few	TRBJ1-2	TGTGCCAGCAGTCTCCAGGGACAGTTTAACTATGGCTACACCTTC	CASSLQGQFNYGYTF
TRBV6-5	NA	NA	TRBJ2-4	TGTGCCAGCGGAATCGACATTCAGTACTTC	CASGIDIQYF
TRBV3-1/TRBV3-2	NA	NA	TRBJ1-5	TGTGCCAGCAGTCGAGATAGCAATCAGCCCCAGCATTTT	CASSRDSNQPQHF
TRBV6-5	NA	NA	TRBJ1-2	TGTGCCAGCAGTTACTCGCCCGGGTTGGTCGGCTACACCTTC	CASSYSPGLVGYTF
TRBV27	NA	NA	TRBJ2-7	TGTGCCAGCAGTTTTCTGGGGGCCGAGCAGTACTTC	CASSFLGAEQYF
TRBV4-2	TRBD1	NA	TRBJ1-2	TGTGCCAGCAGCGACCGGGACAGGGGGTACTATGGCTACACCTTC	CASSDRDRGYYGYTF
TRBV19	TRBD1	NA	TRBJ1-5	TGTGCCAGTAGTAGAATGGACAGGGGGGATCAGCCCCAGCATTTT	CASSRMDRGDQPQHF
TRBV28	TRBD1	NA	TRBJ1-2	TGTGCCAGCAGTCCGGCTCCACAGGGGGCCGCCGGCTACACCTTC	CASSPAPQGAAGYTF
TRBV30	NA	NA	TRBJ2-3	TGTGCCTGGAGCGGGGCGGCAGATACGCAGTATTTT	CAWSGAADTQYF
TRBV19	TRBD2	NA	TRBJ2-5	TGTGCCAGTAGTACGGCGGGGGAGAAAGAGACCCAGTACTTC	CASSTAGEKETQYF
TRBV6-6	NA	NA	TRBJ2-7	TGTGCCAGCAGTTACTCGATGAGAGGAAGCTCCTACGAGCAGTACTTC	CASSYSMRGSSYEQYF
TRBV24-1	NA	NA	TRBJ2-1	TGTGCCACCAGTGGCGCCCGGGACTCAACCAACTCCTACAATGAGCAGTTCTTC	CATSGARDSTNSYNEQFF
TRBV7-7	NA	NA	TRBJ2-2	TGTGCCAGCAGCTTAGTGCGAGGCACCGGGGAGCTGTTTTTT	CASSLVRGTGELFF
TRBV30	TRBD2	NA	TRBJ2-3	TGTGCCTGGGACGGGACTAGCGGGAGCGGGGGCACAGATACGCAGTATTTT	CAWDGTSGSGGTDTQYF
TRBV28	NA	NA	TRBJ1-2	TGTGCCAGCATCGAGAGCGGGGACCGCTATGGCTACACCTTC	CASIESGDRYGYTF
TRBV14	NA	NA	TRBJ2-5	TGTGCCAGCAGCCAAGATTCAGGAACGTGGAGGACCCAGTACTTC	CASSQDSGTWRTQYF
TRBV3-1/TRBV3-2	NA	NA	TRBJ1-2	TGTGCCAGCAGAGGGGCGCGGGATGGCTACACCTTC	CASRGARDGYTF
TRBV5-6	TRBD1	NA	TRBJ1-1	TGTGCCAGCAGCTTCCGACAGGGGCTATCTGGGAACACTGAAGCTTTCTTT	CASSFRQGLSGNTEAFF
TRBV11-2	NA	NA	TRBJ1-5	TGTGCCAGCAGCTTGAACAGGGTCAATCAGCCCCAGCATTTT	CASSLNRVNQPQHF
TRBV10-3	NA	once	TRBJ2-7	TGTGCCATCAGTGAGTCGCCGGCGAGATACGAGCAGTACTTC	CAISESPARYEQYF
TRBV5-1	TRBD2	few	TRBJ2-7	TGCGCCAGCAGCAAACAGGGGCCGGGACTAGCGGGCTACGAGCAGTACTTC	CASSKQGPGLAGYEQYF
TRBV7-2	NA	NA	TRBJ1-6	TGTGCCAGCAGCTTAGTACTCTCAAATTCACCCCTCCACTTT	CASSLVLSNSPLHF
TRBV5-1	NA	NA	TRBJ1-6	TGCGCCAGCAGCCCCAGGGTTGCGAATTCACCCCTCCACTTT	CASSPRVANSPLHF
TRBV29-1	NA	NA	TRBJ2-1	TGCAGCGTTGCAGATCAGGGAACCTACAATGAGCAGTTCTTC	CSVADQGTYNEQFF
TRBV7-2	NA	NA	TRBJ1-2	TGTGCCAGCAGCTCCCCAAATCAAATAGGCTATGGCTACACCTTC	CASSSPNQIGYGYTF
TRBV7-8	NA	NA	TRBJ1-1	TGTGCCAGCAGCCTAGGGACGGCCAACACTGAAGCTTTCTTT	CASSLGTANTEAFF
TRBV5-1	NA	NA	TRBJ1-2	TGCGCCAGCAGCCCTGCGCGAGGCAACTATGGCTACACCTTC	CASSPARGNYGYTF
TRBV4-1	TRBD2	NA	TRBJ2-1	TGCGCCAGCAGCCAGGGGACTAGCGGGATCCGTGAGCAGTTCTTC	CASSQGTSGIREQFF
TRBV7-9	TRBD2	NA	TRBJ2-3	TGTGCCAGCACCACTAGCGGGAGCACAGATACGCAGTATTTT	CASTTSGSTDTQYF
TRBV9	NA	NA	TRBJ1-5	TGTGCCAGCAGCGTAGGGCCAGGGGCAAATCAGCCCCAGCATTTT	CASSVGPGANQPQHF
TRBV10-1	TRBD2	few	TRBJ2-1	TGCGCCAGCTCCCGGGGGGACCCTTACAATGAGCAGTTCTTC	CASSRGDPYNEQFF
TRBV3-1/TRBV3-2	NA	NA	TRBJ1-6	TGTGCCAGCAGCCAAGTTGGAGGGGCGAGGAATTCACCCCTCCACTTT	CASSQVGGARNSPLHF
TRBV11-2	TRBD2	NA	TRBJ2-3	TGTGCCAGCAGCTTAAAATCAGGACTAGCGGGAGGTGGAGATACGCAGTATTTT	CASSLKSGLAGGGDTQYF
TRBV30	NA	NA	TRBJ1-1	TGTGCCTGGAGTGTGAGGAGGGGTGGCACTGAAGCTTTCTTT	CAWSVRRGGTEAFF
TRBV19	TRBD1	NA	TRBJ2-7	TGTGCCAGTAGTATAGGGGAGACAGGGATGGAAGAGCAGTACTTC	CASSIGETGMEEQYF
TRBV5-1	TRBD1	NA	TRBJ2-7	TGCGCCAGCAGCTTGGCAGGGGGCTCAACCTACGAGCAGTACTTC	CASSLAGGSTYEQYF
TRBV27	NA	once	TRBJ1-5	TGTGCCAGCAGTGCTTGGGCAGCTATCAATCAGCCCCAGCATTTT	CASSAWAAINQPQHF
TRBV9	NA	once	TRBJ2-7	TGTGCCAGCAGCGTAGCTCCGGTAGCAGGCTCGGAGGAGCAGTACTTC	CASSVAPVAGSEEQYF
TRBV5-1	NA	NA	TRBJ1-1	TGCGCCAGCAGCCAACAACAGGGGAACACTGAAGCTTTCTTT	CASSQQQGNTEAFF
TRBV3-1/TRBV3-2	NA	once	TRBJ2-2	TGTGCCAGCAGCCCCTTAGCTGTAAGAGGGGAGCTGTTTTTT	CASSPLAVRGELFF
TRBV19	NA	NA	TRBJ2-2	TGTGCCAGTAGTATTGGGGCAGCGAACACCGGGGAGCTGTTTTTT	CASSIGAANTGELFF
TRBV6-5	NA	NA	TRBJ2-6	TGTGCCAGCAGCTGGGGGGTCTCTGGGGCCAACGTCCTGACTTTC	CASSWGVSGANVLTF